This T cell receptor (beta chain) appears in the sequencing data of a study of identical twins. TCRdb fed the 5' RACE reads into MiXCR, producing one record per CDR3 protein. The sample yields more than 600,000 distinct CDR3 sequences, around a sixth seen once. This clonotype was counted many times. This sample also appeared in a second study, on T cells expressing NK-cell markers.

The sequence was obtained from a woman aged 18-35 years in good health. The sample taken for sequencing was PBMCs.

CDR3 loop: CASSDGQNYGYTF. CDR3 DNA: TGCGCCAGCAGCGATGGACAGAACTATGGCTACACCTTC. The rearrangement links TRBV5-1 to TRBJ1-2, with D possibly being TRBD1 (6 bases). The CDR3 extends over 13 amino acids. CDR1 and CDR2 from the germline V gene are SGHRS and YFSETQ. Trimming stripped 4 bases from V and 2 bases from J, with 9 bases between.